Described below is a single T cell receptor beta chain sequence and its context. This sample is drawn from a study of T cell responses to AZD1222 COVID-19 vaccine. Assay used: immunoSEQ multiplex PCR; TCRdb lists only in-frame clones, some missing. The top ten hold more than 1.5% of the sample, which has 94,000 or so clones, about nine tenths seen once. The germline gives CDR1 LNHDA, CDR2 SQIVND (reference sequence). CDR3 size: 14 residues. V lost 4 bases and J lost 5, with 14 bases in between. The TCR sequence derives from an adult in good health. The rearrangement joins TRBV19 to TRBJ1-1; D possibly corresponds to TRBD1 (6 bases). Specimen: peripheral blood, collected on day 0 of AZD1222 vaccination. CDR3 region: CASSTRQVGTEAFF. CDR3 coding DNA: TGTGCCAGTAGTACTCGACAGGTGGGGACTGAAGCTTTCTTT.